Presented here are 30 T cell receptor beta chains from one specimen sequenced in a study of identical twins. TCRdb itself ran the 5' RACE reads through MiXCR, one entry per CDR3 protein. Here the sample spans 500,000 or so distinct CDR3 sequences, over 12% being singletons. This same sample was also part of a study on yellow fever vaccine responses in identical twins.

The sequenced material came from CD4+ T cells sorted from blood. The receptors here all came from a woman aged 18-30 years in good health.

This sequence joins TRBV6-5 and TRBJ2-4; 7 positions match TRBD1. Trimming at V came to 2 bases and at J to 9 bases, leaving 16 bases not matched to a gene. The CDR3 length is 17 residues. Germline CDR1 and CDR2: MNHEY and SVGAGI. Written as DNA, the CDR3 is TGTGCCAGCAGTTACGGGACAGATTCGATAGCCAGGGGCATTCAGTACTTC. Encoded protein: CASSYGTDSIARGIQYF.

This clonotype has just a few counts. The J gene is TRBJ2-7, the V gene TRBV20-1; 9 nucleotides line up with TRBD2. The V segment lost 5 bases and the J segment 9 bases; nucleotides outside the gene matches: 2. From germline, CDR1 is DFQATT and CDR2 SNEGSKA (reference sequence). The CDR3 extends over 10 amino acids. The CDR3 coding sequence is TGCAGTGCTGGGCGGGAGGGGCAGTACTTC. Protein: CSAGREGQYF.

The chain uses TRBV5-1 and TRBJ2-5, with D tentatively TRBD1 or TRBD2 (7 bases each). CDR3 length equals 17 residues. Germline CDR1 and CDR2: SGHRS and YFSETQ. Trimming left V 4 bases short and J 3 bases short, with 22 bases between. The CDR3 DNA is TGCGCCAGCAGCCCAATGACAGGGCTCGGGAGGAAAGAGACCCAGTACTTC. Its translation is CASSPMTGLGRKETQYF.

This clonotype has more than one count but fewer than ten. The chain employs TRBV4-3 and TRBJ2-5; 10 positions agree with TRBD1. Germline CDR1 LGHNA, CDR2 YSLEER. V was clipped by 4 bases and J by 5 bases; unmatched bases: 7. The CDR3 runs to 15 residues. CDR3 loop: CASSRGQGQVETQYF. For the CDR3, the DNA is TGCGCCAGCAGCCGGGGACAGGGGCAAGTGGAGACCCAGTACTTC.

This clonotype came up a few times. The rearrangement links TRBV15 to TRBJ2-6; the D is unclear. From germline, CDR1 is LNHNV and CDR2 YYDKDF (reference sequence). V was clipped by 3 bases and J by 3 bases, with 9 bases between them. CDR3 length: 15 residues. The CDR3 sequence: CATSRTRRGANVLTF. The CDR3 DNA reads TGTGCCACCAGCAGGACCAGGCGTGGGGCCAACGTCCTGACTTTC. The complete variable domain, with remaining parts taken from reference TRBV15 and TRBJ2-6, reads DAMVIQNPRYQVTQFGKPVTLSCSQTLNHNVMYWYQQKSSQAPKLLFHYYDKDFNNEADTPDNFQSRRPNTSFCFLDIRSPGLGDTAMYLCATSRTRRGANVLTFGAGSRLTVL.

This clonotype has only a few counts. The rearrangement links TRBV7-4 to TRBJ1-2, with D unresolved. The CDR3 consists of 21 residues. The V and J ends lost 1 base and 0 bases respectively, with 27 bases between them. The germline gives CDR1 SGHVT, CDR2 SQSDAQ. The CDR3 DNA follows: TGTGCCAGCAGCTTAGGTTTTTATGGGTCACGGAGAGGTGATTCTAACTATGGCTACACCTTC. It translates to CASSLGFYGSRRGDSNYGYTF.

This clonotype has a handful of counts. The chain recombines TRBV3-1 with TRBJ1-6; D is possibly TRBD1 (5 bases). The CDR3 runs to 15 residues. V lost 4 bases to trimming and J lost 7 bases, with 14 bases between them. Germline CDR1 reads LGHDT; CDR2 reads YNNKEL (reference sequence). CDR3 in DNA: TGTGCCAGCAGCCGCGGGGCAGGGTACAATTCACCCCTCCACTTT. Its translation is CASSRGAGYNSPLHF. Complete variable domain (other parts from reference TRBV3-1 and TRBJ1-6): DTAVSQTPKYLVTQMGNDKSIKCEQNLGHDTMYWYKQDSKKFLKIMFSYNNKELIINETVPNRFSPKSPDKAHLNLHINSLELGDSAVYFCASSRGAGYNSPLHFGNGTRLTVT.

This clonotype has only a few counts. The chain recombines TRBV29-1 with TRBJ2-1; TRBD2 is a possible D gene (6 bases). The CDR3 contains 15 residues. Germline V gene sequence: CDR1 SQVTM, CDR2 ANQGSEA. Trimming stripped 7 bases from V and 2 bases from J, with 18 bases between. CDR3 in amino acids: CSARTLGGAYNEQFF. DNA of the CDR3: TGCAGCGCCCGCACCCTGGGAGGTGCCTACAATGAGCAGTTCTTC.

The sample holds a few counts of this clonotype. The J gene is TRBJ2-1, the V gene TRBV7-2, with D maybe TRBD1 (6 bases). Per the germline V gene, CDR1 is SGHTA and CDR2 is FQGNSA. This CDR3 has 13 amino acids. Trimming left V 3 bases short and J 6 bases short, with 9 bases between. This CDR3 reads CASSFDRSNEQFF. The CDR3 bases are TGTGCCAGCAGCTTTGACAGGTCCAATGAGCAGTTCTTC.

This clonotype was observed a handful of times. V usage is TRBV20-1 and J usage is TRBJ2-7, with 10 positions matching TRBD2. V dropped 1 base and J dropped 3; count of bases not matched to a gene: 6. The V gene's germline CDR1 is DFQATT and CDR2 SNEGSKA (reference sequence). The CDR3 spans 15 residues. Here the CDR3 reads CSARGPSGRGYEQYF. CDR3 nucleotide sequence: TGCAGTGCTAGAGGGCCTAGCGGGAGAGGCTACGAGCAGTACTTC.

This clonotype was detected a few times. The chain is built from TRBV12-3 or TRBV12-4 and TRBJ2-5; 8 positions agree with TRBD2. The V segment lost 3 bases and the J segment 4 bases; nucleotides outside the gene matches: 10. CDR3 length equals 16 residues. In nucleotides, the CDR3 is TGTGCCAGCAGTTTCCGGACGGGGACTAGTGGAGAGACCCAGTACTTC. Translated: CASSFRTGTSGETQYF.

In the case of this clonotype: Possible read error: a much larger clone is one base away. This CDR3 fails to terminate in the conserved phenylalanine or tryptophan, so it likely reflects a read error. For the CDR3, the DNA is TGTGCCAGCAGTTTAAAACCATTCGAGCAGTACTTA. Translating it yields CASSLKPFEQYL. The rearrangement links TRBV12-3 or TRBV12-4 to TRBJ2-7; D is ambiguous. This CDR3 region has 12 residues. Deletions cut 2 bases from V and 6 bases from J, with 8 bases between.

There are a few counts of this clonotype. The genes are TRBV18 and TRBJ2-7; 7 bases fit TRBD1. Germline assignment: CDR1 KGHSH and CDR2 LQKENI. This CDR3 is 14 amino acids long. Trimming took 6 bases from V and 5 from J; bases not matched to a gene: 10. The CDR3, as DNA: TGTGCCAGCTCGCTTACAGGGGCGGGCCACGAGCAGTACTTC. Protein product: CASSLTGAGHEQYF.

This clonotype has more than one count but fewer than ten. The chain joins TRBV6-1 to TRBJ2-7; TRBD2 matches 9 bases. J gave up 5 bases and V 6 bases, and 17 bases lay outside the gene matches. CDR1 and CDR2 from the germline V gene are MNHNS and SASEGT. The CDR3 sequence is 17 residues long. CDR3: CASSWGASGDRQDEQYF. CDR3 in DNA: TGTGCCAGCAGCTGGGGGGCTAGCGGGGACCGCCAGGACGAGCAGTACTTC.

The chain uses TRBV7-2 and TRBJ2-1; D is ambiguous. The CDR3 runs to 12 residues. Germline values: CDR1 SGHTA, CDR2 FQGNSA. V lost 5 bases, J lost 7 bases, and 9 bases lay in between. The CDR3 protein is CASSVGVNEQFF. DNA for the CDR3: TGTGCCAGCAGCGTTGGTGTAAATGAGCAGTTCTTC.

CDR3 sequence reads: CASSSWTSGSGETQYF. DNA for the CDR3: TGTGCCAGCAGCTCTTGGACTAGCGGGAGTGGAGAGACCCAGTACTTC. J is TRBJ2-5 and V is TRBV7-2; 13 bases agree with TRBD2. This CDR3 spans 16 amino acids. V shed 4 bases and J 4 bases; nucleotides not matched to a gene: 6. The germline CDR1 and CDR2 sequences are SGHTA and FQGNSA.

The table lists this clonotype with many counts. The chain recombines TRBV12-3 or TRBV12-4 with TRBJ2-1, with 7 bases identical to TRBD2. The CDR3 extends over 14 amino acids. The trim removed 2 bases at V and 7 bases at J, leaving 5 bases unmatched. The CDR3, as DNA: TGTGCCAGCAGTTTAAATATCGGGGGGAATGAGCAGTTCTTC. As protein: CASSLNIGGNEQFF.

A few counts support this clonotype. The chain has TRBV3-1 and TRBJ2-1, with D unclear. The V gene lost 3 bases and the J gene lost 10 bases, with 10 bases spanning the gap. The V gene's germline CDR1 is LGHDT and CDR2 YNNKEL (reference sequence). The CDR3 is made up of 12 amino acids. Here the CDR3 DNA reads TGTGCCAGCAGCCATAGTACAATAGAGCAGTTCTTC. It codes for CASSHSTIEQFF.

The table lists this clonotype with a few counts. The chain's CDR3 is CASSSDRQGADQPQHF. In nucleotides, the CDR3 is TGTGCCAGCAGTTCGGACCGACAGGGGGCGGATCAGCCCCAGCATTTT. The chain links TRBV28 to TRBJ1-5; TRBD1 matches 10 bases. CDR3 length equals 16 residues. Germline V lookup: CDR1 MDHEN, CDR2 SYDVKM. Losses at the gene ends were 4 bases for V and 5 bases for J; bases not matched to a gene: 8.

The V and J genes are TRBV10-3 and TRBJ2-5; 10 nucleotides align to TRBD2. The trim removed 2 bases at V and 4 bases at J, leaving 4 bases unmatched. The CDR3 runs to 15 residues. CDR1 and CDR2 (germline): ENHRY, SYGVKD. CDR3 residues: CAISEPERGGETQYF. The CDR3 coding sequence is TGTGCCATCAGTGAGCCTGAGCGGGGGGGAGAGACCCAGTACTTC.

The J gene is TRBJ2-3, the V gene TRBV6-2 or TRBV6-3; D may be TRBD1 or TRBD2 (5 bases each). Germline V gene sequence: CDR1 MNHEY, CDR2 SVGEGT. This CDR3 contains 12 residues. V gave up 2 bases and J gave up 8 bases, with 8 bases separating them. CDR3 amino acids: CASSYAGTTQYF. The CDR3 DNA follows: TGTGCCAGCAGTTACGCCGGGACTACGCAGTATTTT.

In its sample, this clonotype was seen a few times. This rearrangement joins TRBV6-1 to TRBJ2-3; either TRBD1 or TRBD2 may supply D (5 bases each). The CDR3 length is 14 residues. Trimming took 7 bases from V and 0 from J, leaving 11 bases between them. From germline, CDR1 is MNHNS and CDR2 SASEGT. The CDR3 DNA reads TGTGCCAGCACCGGGACGGAAAGCACAGATACGCAGTATTTT. Its translation: CASTGTESTDTQYF.

In its sample, this clonotype was seen a few times. In nucleotides, the CDR3 is TGCAGTGCAAAATTCGGACTAGCGGGCGAGCAGTACTTC. This sequence encodes CSAKFGLAGEQYF. The V call is TRBV20-1, the J call TRBJ2-7; TRBD2 aligns across 11 bases. The length of the CDR3 is 13 residues. The trim removed 6 bases at V and 6 bases at J, leaving 7 bases unmatched. The germline V gene has CDR1 DFQATT and CDR2 SNEGSKA (reference sequence).

The chain has TRBV5-1 and TRBJ2-7, with 10 bases fitting TRBD1. The CDR3 consists of 12 residues. Losses at the gene ends were 7 bases for V and 5 bases for J; bases not matched to a gene: 3. Per germline, CDR1 SGHRS and CDR2 YFSETQ. CDR3 sequence: CASGTGVHEQYF. Here the CDR3 DNA reads TGCGCCAGCGGGACAGGGGTCCACGAGCAGTACTTC.

This chain joins TRBV20-1 and TRBJ2-1; TRBD2 matches at 10 bases. CDR1 and CDR2 (germline): DFQATT, SNEGSKA (reference sequence). The CDR3 contains 18 residues. The V segment lost 1 base and the J segment 1 base; nucleotides outside the gene matches: 10. The chain's CDR3 is CSARGQTSGLLSYNEQFF. For the CDR3, the DNA is TGCAGTGCTAGAGGGCAGACTAGCGGGTTATTATCCTACAATGAGCAGTTCTTC.

The chain is built from TRBV6-2 or TRBV6-3 and TRBJ2-7, with D unclear. V lost 6 bases, J lost 1 base, and 7 bases lay in between. Germline V gene data show CDR1 as MNHEY and CDR2 as SVGEGT. The CDR3 extends over 12 amino acids. CDR3 amino acids: CASRKGSYEQYF. The CDR3, as DNA: TGTGCCAGCAGGAAGGGATCCTACGAGCAGTACTTC.

This clonotype showed up just a few times. The rearrangement links TRBV11-2 to TRBJ2-2; the D gene is possibly TRBD1 (5 bases). V lost 5 bases, J lost 6 bases, and 16 bases lay in between. Germline loops: CDR1 SGHAT, CDR2 FQNNGV. This CDR3 region has 15 residues. Here the CDR3 DNA reads TGTGCCAGCAGCCCGAACCGACAGCCTCCCGGGGAGCTGTTTTTT. Its protein product is CASSPNRQPPGELFF.

This clonotype was detected a few times. The chain couples TRBV12-3 or TRBV12-4 to TRBJ2-3, with D unclear. The V end was cut by 7 bases, the J end by 0 bases, with 20 bases between. The CDR3 loop spans 17 amino acids. DNA of the CDR3: TGTGCCAGCAAGGCCGATTGGGAATTTCCTAGCACAGATACGCAGTATTTT. Protein sequence: CASKADWEFPSTDTQYF.

The rearrangement uses TRBV10-2 and TRBJ2-2; 9 nucleotides match TRBD2. Losses at the gene ends were 0 bases for V and 6 bases for J; bases not matched to a gene: 11. The CDR3 is 18 residues long. The germline CDR1 and CDR2 sequences are WSHSY and SAAADI. The CDR3 bases are TGCGCCAGCAGTGAGTCGACTCGGCTAGCGGGAAGGTCCGGGGAGCTGTTTTTT. This encodes CASSESTRLAGRSGELFF.

This clonotype was seen more than once but under ten times. V is TRBV5-6 and J is TRBJ1-4, with a tentative D call TRBD1 (6 bases). With 0 bases removed from V and 7 bases from J, the gap between germline ends came to 7 bases. The length of the CDR3 is 13 residues. The germline V gene has CDR1 SGHDT and CDR2 YYEEEE. Here the CDR3 reads CASSLGGREKLFF. The CDR3 nucleotides are TGTGCCAGCAGCTTGGGGGGGCGTGAAAAACTGTTTTTT.